This TCR beta chain appears in the sequencing data of a study of T-cell reconstitution after alpha-beta-depleted transplantation in children. Unique molecular identifiers were built into the TCRbeta library. In TCRdb, the PCR reads were re-called with MiXCR into one record per CDR3 protein. This table holds some 500,000 distinct CDR3 sequences, approximately 20% found once. The V gene's germline CDR1 is ENHRY and CDR2 SYGVKD. V dropped 4 bases and J dropped 8; count of bases not matched to a gene: 4. The CDR3 runs 15 residues. Sequenced material: PBMCs from the stem cell graft donor, taken from the stem cell graft. The J gene is TRBJ2-1, the V gene TRBV10-3, with 14 nucleotides matching TRBD2. The clonotype comes from a human donor who donated a stem cell graft to a child with acute lymphoblastic leukemia. The chain's CDR3 is CAISGGLAGVDEQFF. The CDR3 DNA follows: TGTGCCATCAGTGGGGGACTAGCGGGAGTTGATGAGCAGTTCTTC.